One sample yielded the 26 T cell receptor beta chains listed below, sequenced in a study of immune characterization of retroperitoneal liposarcoma. TCRdb reanalysed the PCR reads using MiXCR and keeps one entry per CDR3 protein. The table shows about 8,200 distinct CDR3 sequences, with 35% to 45% occurring only once. Sequencing was done on a sample of tumor tissue. The receptors were gathered from a male donor with retroperitoneal liposarcoma.

The chain carries TRBV7-6 and TRBJ2-1; D is ambiguous. Looked up from germline, CDR1 is SGHVS and CDR2 is FNYEAQ. The V gene lost 4 bases and the J gene lost 5 bases, with 9 bases spanning the gap. There are 13 residues in the CDR3. In DNA form, the CDR3 reads TGTGCCAGCAGCTCACACCCAAACAATGAGCAGTTCTTC. Its protein product is CASSSHPNNEQFF.

The count of this clonotype is one. The chain couples TRBV7-2 to TRBJ2-1, with D hard to call. The CDR3 runs 14 residues. From germline, CDR1 is SGHTA and CDR2 FQGNSA. Trimming shortened V by 5 bases and J by 10 bases, and 18 bases separated the two germline ends. CDR3 sequence reads: CASSPWRGTYEQFF. The CDR3 bases are TGTGCCAGCAGCCCTTGGAGAGGAACCTACGAGCAGTTCTTC.

This chain connects TRBV6-5 to TRBJ2-5, with a tentative D call TRBD2 (5 bases). This CDR3 spans 13 amino acids. With 2 bases removed from V and 5 bases from J, the gap between germline ends came to 9 bases. Germline V gives CDR1 MNHEY, CDR2 SVGAGI. The CDR3, as DNA: TGTGCCAGCAGTTACGTACGGGGTGAGACCCAGTACTTC. This encodes CASSYVRGETQYF.

The chain joins TRBV6-1 to TRBJ2-5, with D tentatively TRBD2 (6 bases). The DNA end lines up better with TRBJ2-7; the J call may be wrong. CDR1 and CDR2 (germline): MNHNS, SASEGT. The CDR3 loop spans 16 amino acids. CDR3 residues: CASSEAGWDSYYEQYF. The CDR3, as DNA: TGTGCCAGCAGTGAAGCTGGATGGGACTCTTACTACGAGCAGTACTTC.

V gene TRBV10-1 combines with J gene TRBJ2-1; 8 positions match TRBD2. Germline CDR1 and CDR2: WNHNN and SYGVQD (reference sequence). The CDR3 is 14 residues long. Losses at the gene ends were 4 bases for V and 5 bases for J; bases not matched to a gene: 4. CDR3 sequence: CASSAAGVNNEQFF. Here the CDR3 DNA reads TGCGCCAGCAGTGCAGCGGGAGTAAACAATGAGCAGTTCTTC.

The rearrangement links TRBV11-1 to TRBJ2-4; D possibly corresponds to TRBD1 (5 bases). The DNA end is more similar to TRBJ2-7, so the J call may be wrong. This CDR3 has 12 residues. CDR1 and CDR2 (germline): SGHAT, FQDESV (reference sequence). In DNA form, the CDR3 reads TGTGCCAGCAGCCAAGGGGTTTTCGAGCAGTACTTC. As protein: CASSQGVFEQYF.

This clonotype has only a few counts. V and J are TRBV7-3 and TRBJ2-3; 7 positions match TRBD2. V was clipped by 5 bases and J by 4 bases; unmatched bases: 9. The germline V gene encodes CDR1 SGHTA and CDR2 FQGTGA. This CDR3 spans 15 amino acids. Here the CDR3 reads CASSPSQLASDTQYF. The DNA of the CDR3 is TGTGCCAGCAGCCCCTCCCAACTAGCGTCAGATACGCAGTATTTT.

The gene calls are TRBV12-3 or TRBV12-4 and TRBJ2-1; D uncertain. The CDR3 has 12 amino acids. V lost 3 bases to trimming and J lost 11 bases, with 11 bases between them. The CDR3 here is CASSLYSGKQFF. In DNA, the CDR3 is TGTGCCAGCAGTTTGTACTCCGGCAAGCAGTTCTTC.

This clonotype was detected only a few times. The chain has TRBV7-8 and TRBJ2-1; no definite D call. V lost 0 bases and J 6 bases, leaving 6 bases between the germline ends. CDR1 and CDR2 (germline): SGHVS, FQNEAQ. This CDR3 is 13 amino acids long. CDR3 residues: CASSLAEFNEQFF. The CDR3, as DNA: TGTGCCAGCAGCTTAGCGGAGTTCAATGAGCAGTTCTTC.

The chain combines TRBV27 with TRBJ2-5; TRBD1 might be the D (5 bases). The CDR3 totals 13 residues. V lost 4 bases and J lost 6, with 12 bases in between. Germline CDR1 and CDR2: MNHEY and SMNVEV (reference sequence). In nucleotides, the CDR3 is TGTGCCAGCAGTTCTAGGACGGACAAGACCCAGTACTTC. It encodes CASSSRTDKTQYF.

The V gene is TRBV6-9, the J gene TRBJ2-1; 8 bases align to TRBD2. The assigned J gene may be wrong: the sequence end matches TRBJ2-7 better. This CDR3 has 17 residues. Looked up from germline, CDR1 is MNHGY and CDR2 is SVAAGI. CDR3 region: CASSYGGGRSSYNEQYF. CDR3 coding DNA: TGTGCCAGCAGCTACGGGGGCGGGAGGAGCTCCTACAATGAGCAGTACTTC.

This rearrangement joins TRBV7-2 to TRBJ2-5, with D tentatively TRBD2 (5 bases). CDR1 and CDR2 (germline): SGHTA, FQGNSA. The CDR3 totals 12 residues. V shed 6 bases and J shed 4 bases, with 9 bases lying between them. The CDR3 DNA is TGTGCCAGCAGAGGAGGCGGAGAGACCCAGTACTTC. Translated: CASRGGGETQYF.

The gene calls are TRBV7-6 and TRBJ2-1; 7 positions match TRBD2. The CDR3 has 11 amino acids. Germline values: CDR1 SGHVS, CDR2 FNYEAQ. The junction had 5 bases not matched to a gene; V was cut back by 5 bases and J by 13 bases. Written as DNA, the CDR3 is TGTGCCAGCAGCCCGCGGGAGACCCAGTTCTTC. Residues: CASSPRETQFF.

This clonotype was counted once. The chain couples TRBV12-3 or TRBV12-4 to TRBJ2-1; 7 bases map to TRBD1. The CDR3 loop spans 14 amino acids. V shed 6 bases, J shed 10 bases, and the junction held 12 bases outside the gene matches. CDR3 sequence: CASRFYRGYDEQFF. The CDR3 DNA reads TGTGCCAGCAGATTCTACAGGGGCTATGACGAGCAGTTCTTC.

By sample share, this clonotype is medium-sized. The V call is TRBV6-1, the J call TRBJ2-1; 7 nucleotides match TRBD1. Germline lookup yields CDR1 MNHNS and CDR2 SASEGT. This CDR3 is built from 14 residues. V was clipped by 5 bases and J by 3 bases; unmatched bases: 4. For the CDR3, the DNA is TGTGCCAGCAGTTTAGGGACAGTCTACAATGAGCAGTTCTTC. As protein: CASSLGTVYNEQFF.

The genes are TRBV6-1 and TRBJ2-1; D gene unclear. The CDR3 has 14 amino acids. Per the germline V gene, CDR1 is MNHNS and CDR2 is SASEGT. V dropped 3 bases and J dropped 13 bases, with 19 bases sitting between them. The CDR3 DNA is TGTGCCAGCAGTGAGACGGGCAGTCCAGAGACCCAGTTCTTC. Its translation is CASSETGSPETQFF.

This clonotype was recorded a few times. The chain uses TRBV6-1 and TRBJ2-4; D gene uncertain. CDR1 MNHNS and CDR2 SASEGT come from the germline V gene. Trimming shortened V by 6 bases and J by 0 bases, and 6 bases separated the two germline ends. The CDR3 has 13 residues. CDR3 residues: CASRMGAKNIQYF. CDR3 DNA: TGTGCCAGCAGGATGGGAGCCAAAAACATTCAGTACTTC.

V and J are TRBV27 and TRBJ2-1; TRBD2 aligns across 13 bases. CDR1 is MNHEY, CDR2 SMNVEV, per germline (reference sequence). This CDR3 region has 16 residues. V gave up 6 bases and J gave up 2 bases; unmatched junction bases: 4. CDR3 sequence reads: CASSRGLAGAYNEQFF. In nucleotides, the CDR3 is TGTGCCAGCAGCAGAGGACTAGCGGGAGCCTACAATGAGCAGTTCTTC.

The chain carries TRBV6-6 and TRBJ2-7; 8 bases agree with TRBD1. Germline V gene sequence: CDR1 MNHNY, CDR2 SVGAGI (reference sequence). Unmatched junction bases numbered 2, after V lost 5 bases and J lost 2 bases. The CDR3 is 13 residues long. Written as DNA, the CDR3 is TGTGCCAGCAGTAGGACAGGGCCCTACGAGCAGTACTTC. Its translation is CASSRTGPYEQYF.

CDR3 region: CASSRDRSTDTQYF. The CDR3 DNA follows: TGTGCCAGCAGCCGGGACAGGAGCACAGATACGCAGTATTTT. The rearrangement joins TRBV6-1 to TRBJ2-3, with TRBD1 matching over 8 bases. CDR1 is MNHNS and CDR2 is SASEGT in the germline V gene. The J segment lost 0 bases and the V segment lost 6 bases, leaving 2 bases of the junction unmatched. CDR3 size: 14 residues.

This chain links TRBV6-1 with TRBJ1-1; 8 nucleotides agree with TRBD1. V was pared by 5 bases and J by 1 base, with 6 bases of the junction left unmatched. Germline V gene data show CDR1 as MNHNS and CDR2 as SASEGT. The CDR3 consists of 15 residues. Here the CDR3 reads CASSMTTGENTEAFF. The CDR3 DNA reads as TGTGCCAGCAGTATGACGACAGGGGAGAACACTGAAGCTTTCTTT.

The chain employs TRBV27 and TRBJ2-1; 11 bases agree with TRBD2. The CDR3 loop spans 13 amino acids. Germline values: CDR1 MNHEY, CDR2 SMNVEV (reference sequence). With 7 bases clipped from V and 7 bases from J, the junction kept 3 bases outside the gene matches. The DNA for the CDR3 is TGTGCCAGCACCTTAGCGGGAGGGAATGAGCAGTTCTTC. It translates to CASTLAGGNEQFF.

V usage is TRBV6-1 and J usage is TRBJ2-3; 8 bases match TRBD1. This CDR3 comprises 16 residues. J was trimmed by 3 bases and V by 8 bases; bases with no gene match: 13. The germline gives CDR1 MNHNS, CDR2 SASEGT. CDR3 coding DNA: TGTGCCAGCGCCCTACGAGGACAGGGTCGTACAGATACGCAGTATTTT. Its translation: CASALRGQGRTDTQYF.

To note about this clonotype: This may arise from a read error, as a much more abundant clone is one base away. The rearrangement links TRBV6-1 to TRBJ2-1, with 12 bases aligning to TRBD2. The DNA end lines up better with TRBJ2-5; the J call may be wrong. Per the germline V gene, CDR1 is MNHNS and CDR2 is SASEGT. The CDR3 loop spans 16 amino acids. The CDR3 coding sequence is TGTGCCAGCAGGCCGAGACTAGCGGGAGTAGGAGAGACCCAGTACTTC. Its protein product is CASRPRLAGVGETQYF.

This clonotype ranks as medium-sized. The chain links TRBV12-3 or TRBV12-4 to TRBJ2-1; 9 nucleotides agree with TRBD2. The J call could be wrong; TRBJ2-7 is a better fit for the DNA end. The CDR3 consists of 14 residues. CDR3 coding DNA: TGTGCCAGCAGTCGGACTAGCGCGGACTACGAGCAGTACTTC. Its protein product is CASSRTSADYEQYF.

This clonotype has more than one count but fewer than ten. The V and J genes are TRBV27 and TRBJ2-1; 7 nucleotides line up with TRBD2. J gave up 4 bases and V 3 bases, and 6 bases lay outside the gene matches. CDR3 size: 15 residues. The V gene's germline CDR1 is MNHEY and CDR2 SMNVEV (reference sequence). The CDR3 spells CASSFPSGPYNEQFF. The CDR3 nucleotides read TGTGCCAGCAGTTTCCCTAGCGGCCCTTACAATGAGCAGTTCTTC.